These 20 T cell receptor beta chains originate from one sample sequenced in a study of identical twins. TCRdb passed the 5' RACE reads through MiXCR, listing each CDR3 protein once. The sample gives around 470,000 distinct CDR3 sequences, 13% to 15% of which show up once; about 0.53% is in the top ten. These data also featured in a second study, about yellow fever vaccine responses in identical twins.

Source material: CD4+ T cells sorted from blood. The receptor source for this set is a woman under 30 in good health.

This clonotype was seen a few times. The chain couples TRBV11-2 to TRBJ2-1, with D hard to call. This CDR3 contains 18 residues. Trimming stripped 3 bases from V and 4 bases from J, with 22 bases between. Germline V gives CDR1 SGHAT, CDR2 FQNNGV. Written as DNA, the CDR3 is TGTGCCAGCAGCTTTTTTATTAGCACTTGGGCTCCTTACAATGAGCAGTTCTTC. This translates into CASSFFISTWAPYNEQFF.

The rearrangement uses TRBV6-1 and TRBJ2-7; possible D gene TRBD2, 6 bases. Trimming took 6 bases from V and 3 from J, leaving 15 bases between them. This CDR3 contains 14 residues. Germline V gives CDR1 MNHNS, CDR2 SASEGT. DNA of the CDR3: TGTGCCAGCAGAGTCAACGGGGGAGGCTACGAGCAGTACTTC. It encodes CASRVNGGGYEQYF.

The gene calls are TRBV5-1 and TRBJ2-7; TRBD1 is a possible D gene (6 bases). CDR1 SGHRS and CDR2 YFSETQ come from the germline V gene. V was shortened by 8 bases and J by 5 bases, with 17 bases between the two germline ends. There are 13 residues in the CDR3. This chain's CDR3 is CASPSGAGDEQYF. CDR3 nucleotide sequence: TGCGCCAGTCCGAGTGGGGCAGGGGACGAGCAGTACTTC.

This clonotype was detected a few times. J is TRBJ2-2 and V is TRBV28; tentatively, D is TRBD2 (6 bases). V was trimmed by 5 bases and J by 7 bases, leaving 8 bases between them. This CDR3 contains 12 residues. CDR1 is MDHEN, CDR2 SYDVKM, per germline. The CDR3 loop reads CASSGTLGELFF. The CDR3 DNA sequence: TGTGCCAGCAGTGGGACTCTCGGGGAGCTGTTTTTT.

In this sample, this clonotype turned up many times. The chain combines TRBV28 with TRBJ2-7, with unresolved D. The CDR3 totals 11 residues. Between the trimmed V and J ends, which lost 4 bases and 3 bases, there was a span of 4 bases. The germline CDR1 and CDR2 sequences are MDHEN and SYDVKM. CDR3 coding DNA: TGTGCCAGCAGTTCGGTCTACGAGCAGTACTTC. As protein: CASSSVYEQYF.

This clonotype occurred many times. The chain joins TRBV20-1 to TRBJ1-5; 7 nucleotides agree with TRBD1. The CDR3 contains 15 residues. Germline values: CDR1 DFQATT, CDR2 SNEGSKA (reference sequence). With 1 base clipped from V and 0 bases from J, the junction kept 3 bases outside the gene matches. CDR3: CSARANRGSNQPQHF. CDR3 bases: TGCAGTGCTAGAGCTAACAGGGGTAGCAATCAGCCCCAGCATTTT.

The chain recombines TRBV13 with TRBJ2-5; 9 bases agree with TRBD2. The CDR3 sequence is 17 residues long. V trimming: 0 bases; J trimming: 5 bases; junction bases outside the gene matches: 10. The germline V gene encodes CDR1 PRHDT and CDR2 FYEKMQ (reference sequence). The CDR3 coding sequence is TGTGCCAGCAGCTTAGGGTTAGGCGGGAGGGCCTTTGAGACCCAGTACTTC. Amino acid sequence: CASSLGLGGRAFETQYF.

The chain combines TRBV2 with TRBJ1-1; D remains unclear. Germline V lookup: CDR1 SNHLY, CDR2 FYNNEI. V lost 6 bases and J lost 4, with 9 bases in between. This CDR3 contains 12 residues. CDR3 sequence reads: CASSDAGTEAFF. The CDR3 nucleotides are TGTGCCAGCAGCGACGCCGGCACTGAAGCTTTCTTT. Full variable domain (missing parts from reference TRBV2 and TRBJ1-1): EPEVTQTPSHQVTQMGQEVILRCVPISNHLYFYWYRQILGQKVEFLVSFYNNEISEKSEIFDDQFSVERPDGSNFTLKIRSTKLEDSAMYFCASSDAGTEAFFGQGTRLTVV.

This clonotype was recorded once. The V call is TRBV10-3, the J call TRBJ2-7, with 8 bases aligning to TRBD2. V lost 4 bases to trimming and J lost 7 bases; unmatched junction nucleotides: 9. The length of the CDR3 is 14 residues. CDR1 is ENHRY, CDR2 SYGVKD, per germline. The CDR3 coding sequence is TGTGCCATCAGTGGAGAGCCGACTAGCGCGGAGCAGTACTTC. Translating gives CAISGEPTSAEQYF.

The V gene is TRBV24-1, the J gene TRBJ2-2, with a possible D match to TRBD1 (6 bases). CDR1 and CDR2 (germline): KGHDR, SFDVKD. Trimming removed 9 bases from V and 3 bases from J, with 13 bases in between. The CDR3 contains 14 residues. CDR3 residues: CATRRGTDTGELFF. CDR3 sequence (DNA): TGTGCCACCCGCAGGGGTACCGACACCGGGGAGCTGTTTTTT.

This clonotype was seen a few times. The chain recombines TRBV19 with TRBJ2-5, with a possible D match to TRBD2 (5 bases). From germline, CDR1 is LNHDA and CDR2 SQIVND (reference sequence). The CDR3 contains 14 residues. The V end was cut by 2 bases, the J end by 3 bases, with 10 bases between. The CDR3 region has the DNA TGTGCCAGTAGTATAATGGCGGAGGAAGAGACCCAGTACTTC. This gives the protein CASSIMAEEETQYF.

This clonotype was counted ten times or more. V gene TRBV10-3 combines with J gene TRBJ2-2; D might be TRBD1 (5 bases). The V end lost 7 bases, the J end lost 5 bases, and 11 bases lay between the germline ends. Germline V lookup: CDR1 ENHRY, CDR2 SYGVKD. The CDR3 sequence is 13 residues long. CDR3 in DNA: TGTGCCATCACTAGAGACAGTACCGGGGAGCTGTTTTTT. This encodes CAITRDSTGELFF.

Concerning this clonotype: An end of the junction does not agree with germline; a read error may underlie this. V and J are TRBV12-3 or TRBV12-4 and TRBJ2-7, with 8 bases identical to TRBD1. The CDR3 extends over 17 amino acids. The CDR3 bases are TGTGTCAGCAGTTTACGGGCCTCGACAGGGGATTCCTACGAGCAGTACTTC. Translation gives CVSSLRASTGDSYEQYF.

This clonotype was counted between two and nine times. The genes are TRBV6-1 and TRBJ1-1; 7 nucleotides match TRBD1. The CDR3 contains 11 residues. After removal of 9 bases from V and 8 bases from J, the junction contained 6 bases not matched to a gene. Germline assignment: CDR1 MNHNS and CDR2 SASEGT. DNA for the CDR3: TGTGCCAGTATCGACAGGGTGGAAGCTTTCTTT. Translating it yields CASIDRVEAFF.

Only a few counts were recorded for this clonotype. The genes are TRBV4-3 and TRBJ2-5; TRBD2 is a possible D gene (5 bases). Deletions cut 1 base from V and 2 bases from J, with 8 bases between. From germline, CDR1 is LGHNA and CDR2 YSLEER. The CDR3 sequence is 14 residues long. The CDR3 bases are TGCGCCAGCAGCCAAGTAACGGGACAAGAGACCCAGTACTTC. It codes for CASSQVTGQETQYF.

This clonotype was detected only a few times. The chain joins TRBV15 to TRBJ2-2, with a weak D call TRBD2 (5 bases). The CDR3 has 17 amino acids. Germline V gene sequence: CDR1 LNHNV, CDR2 YYDKDF (reference sequence). The V end lost 0 bases, the J end lost 5 bases, and 16 bases lay between the germline ends. The CDR3 loop is CATSRDPPGSLTGELFF. CDR3 DNA sequence: TGTGCCACCAGCAGAGATCCCCCGGGGTCGCTAACCGGGGAGCTGTTTTTT.

The sample holds a few counts of this clonotype. The chain uses TRBV6-5 and TRBJ2-2; 7 nucleotides agree with TRBD1. Germline V CDR1 and CDR2: MNHEY, SVGAGI. With V trimmed by 4 bases and J by 4 bases, 6 bases remained unmatched. The CDR3 loop spans 15 amino acids. DNA of the CDR3: TGTGCCAGCAGTTTTTTACAGGGGACCACCGGGGAGCTGTTTTTT. Protein sequence: CASSFLQGTTGELFF.

The chain is built from TRBV12-5 and TRBJ1-1, with a possible D match to TRBD1 (5 bases). The germline gives CDR1 LGHNT, CDR2 FRNRAP. The CDR3 has 13 amino acids. V lost 3 bases, J lost 6 bases, and 11 bases lay in between. The DNA for the CDR3 is TGTGCTAGTGGTTTAGAGGGGTTTGCTGAAGCTTTCTTT. Translating gives CASGLEGFAEAFF.

This rearrangement joins TRBV12-3 or TRBV12-4 to TRBJ1-5, with 7 bases that match TRBD1. The CDR3 is 16 residues long. V shed 4 bases, J shed 5 bases, and the junction held 11 bases outside the gene matches. The CDR3 here is CASSSRGTEKDQPQHF. DNA of the CDR3: TGTGCCAGCAGTTCACGCGGGACAGAGAAGGATCAGCCCCAGCATTTT.

The chain joins TRBV7-3 to TRBJ2-2; possible D gene TRBD2, 5 bases. CDR1 is SGHTA, CDR2 FQGTGA, per germline. V was trimmed by 2 bases and J by 3 bases, leaving 13 bases between them. CDR3 size: 16 residues. CDR3 sequence reads: CASSLPGSRDTGELFF. As DNA, the CDR3 is TGTGCCAGCAGCTTACCGGGGTCGAGGGACACCGGGGAGCTGTTTTTT.